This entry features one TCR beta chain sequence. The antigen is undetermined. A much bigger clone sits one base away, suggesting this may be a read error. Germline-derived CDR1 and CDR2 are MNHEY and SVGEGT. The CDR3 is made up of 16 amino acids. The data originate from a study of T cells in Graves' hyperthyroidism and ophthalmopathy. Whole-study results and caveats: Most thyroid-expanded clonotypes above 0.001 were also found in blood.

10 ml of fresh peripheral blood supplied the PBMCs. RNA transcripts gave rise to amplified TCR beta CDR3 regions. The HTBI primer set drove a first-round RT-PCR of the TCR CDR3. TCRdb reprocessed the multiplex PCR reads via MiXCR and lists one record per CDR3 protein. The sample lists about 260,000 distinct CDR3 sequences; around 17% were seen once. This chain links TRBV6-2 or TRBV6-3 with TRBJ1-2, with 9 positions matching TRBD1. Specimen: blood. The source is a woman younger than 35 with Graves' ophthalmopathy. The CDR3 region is CASSYPTGGLNYGHTF. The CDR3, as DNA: TGTGCCAGCAGTTACCCGACAGGGGGGCTTAACTATGGCCACACCTTC.